This T cell receptor beta chain was observed in a study of blood T cell repertoires in COVID-19. The wider study: Acute-phase and convalescent COVID-19 samples originated in the United States, Italy and Spain. Sample material is recorded as cDNA or gDNA derived from T cells, B-cell-depleted T cells, or PBMCs.

The CDR3 runs to 16 residues. J gave up 2 bases and V 4 bases, and 9 bases lay outside the gene matches. Per germline, CDR1 SGDLS and CDR2 YYNGEE. Authors' methods: For nucleated cells, counts were estimated from reference gene primer amplification. Using immunoSEQ multiplex PCR, the repertoire was profiled, and TCRdb retains in-frame clones only, with some absent. V, J and clone size are taken as reported in that table, and D and trimming were inferred from the DNA itself. This table has some 200,000 clones, 80% to 85% appearing once. The chain joins TRBV9 to TRBJ2-3; 8 bases line up with TRBD2. What was sequenced was peripheral blood. This sequence was found in a woman aged 30 to 39 who had recovered from COVID-19. The DNA for the CDR3 is TGTGCCAGCAGCCCTCACCCGGGGGGGCCCACAGATACGCAGTATTTT. The encoded protein is CASSPHPGGPTDTQYF.